Shown below are 30 T cell receptor beta chains from a single sample sequenced in a study of T-cell reconstitution after alpha-beta-depleted transplantation in children. It was with unique molecular identifiers that the TCRbeta library was prepared. TCRdb ran MiXCR on the PCR reads and lists one entry per CDR3 protein. The top ten clones hold roughly 30% of a sample with about 980,000 distinct CDR3 sequences, 25% to 30% of them seen once. Here the sequenced sample was PBMCs, mostly from graft donor cells, taken 360 days after TCRalphabeta/CD19-depleted stem cell transplant. All receptors come from a boy under three years old who had a stem cell transplant for SCID, so the T cells may come from the graft donor.

The chain employs TRBV7-9 and TRBJ2-3, with 14 nucleotides matching TRBD2. The V gene's germline CDR1 is SEHNR and CDR2 FQNEAQ (reference sequence). This CDR3 comprises 17 residues. V gave up 5 bases and J gave up 5 bases; unmatched junction bases: 9. The CDR3, as DNA: TGTGCCAGCAGCCCACTCGGACTAGCGGGGGGAAAAGATACGCAGTATTTT. Residues: CASSPLGLAGGKDTQYF.

The chain is built from TRBV20-1 and TRBJ2-5; 7 bases line up with TRBD1. This CDR3 is 14 amino acids long. Germline V lookup: CDR1 DFQATT, CDR2 SNEGSKA (reference sequence). The junction had 3 bases not matched to a gene; V was cut back by 1 base and J by 1 base. As DNA, the CDR3 is TGCAGTGCTAGAGGAGGGGGCCCCCAAGAGACCCAGTACTTC. Translated, it gives CSARGGGPQETQYF.

This clonotype came up a few times. This chain uses TRBV4-3 with TRBJ2-1, with 7 bases that match TRBD2. V shed 3 bases and J 0 bases; nucleotides not matched to a gene: 2. Germline lookup yields CDR1 LGHNA and CDR2 YSLEER. This CDR3 contains 15 residues. For the CDR3, the DNA is TGCGCCAGCAGCCACTCGGGGGGCTCCTACAATGAGCAGTTCTTC. Its translation: CASSHSGGSYNEQFF.

This clonotype has a handful of counts. V usage is TRBV20-1 and J usage is TRBJ1-5, with 10 nucleotides matching TRBD1. CDR1 is DFQATT, CDR2 SNEGSKA, per germline (reference sequence). The CDR3 sequence is 16 residues long. J gave up 2 bases and V 3 bases, and 7 bases lay outside the gene matches. DNA for the CDR3: TGCAGTGCTAGTAGAACCGGGACAGGGGGCAATCAGCCCCAGCATTTT. Translated, it gives CSASRTGTGGNQPQHF.

This clonotype came up a few times. The CDR3 DNA sequence: TGTGCCAGCAGCCCCCAGGGGACCAAAAACATTCAGTACTTC. Its translation: CASSPQGTKNIQYF. The chain has TRBV5-5 and TRBJ2-4, with a weak D call TRBD1 (6 bases). Germline lookup yields CDR1 SGHKS and CDR2 YYEKEE (reference sequence). The length of the CDR3 is 14 residues. V dropped 4 bases and J dropped 2 bases, with 10 bases sitting between them.

The rearrangement links TRBV5-5 to TRBJ2-7; D possibly corresponds to TRBD2 (6 bases). V was cut by 4 bases and J by 6 bases, with 11 bases left in between. The length of the CDR3 is 12 residues. Per germline, CDR1 SGHKS and CDR2 YYEKEE (reference sequence). The CDR3 nucleotides are TGTGCCAGCAGCCCACGGGAGCGCGAGCAGTACTTC. It is translated as CASSPREREQYF.

This clonotype was seen only a few times. The chain combines TRBV12-3 or TRBV12-4 with TRBJ2-7; TRBD1 aligns across 7 bases. The CDR3 consists of 14 residues. Unmatched junction bases numbered 9, after V lost 5 bases and J lost 5 bases. The CDR3 is CASSATGMYHEQYF. CDR3 sequence (DNA): TGTGCCAGCAGTGCGACAGGGATGTACCACGAGCAGTACTTC.

This clonotype was seen once. The chain is built from TRBV5-1 and TRBJ2-5, with TRBD2 identical over 10 bases. Losses at the gene ends were 0 bases for V and 6 bases for J; bases not matched to a gene: 5. Germline V gives CDR1 SGHRS, CDR2 YFSETQ. The CDR3 sequence is 15 residues long. DNA of the CDR3: TGCGCCAGCAGCTTGGTTCTAGCGGGGGAGCAGACCCAGTACTTC. Translation: CASSLVLAGEQTQYF.

The sample holds a few counts of this clonotype. The rearrangement links TRBV11-2 to TRBJ2-4; D unclear. The V gene's germline CDR1 is SGHAT and CDR2 FQNNGV. The CDR3 has 14 residues. V lost 2 bases and J lost 0, with 5 bases in between. The CDR3 DNA follows: TGTGCCAGCAGCTTAAGAACAGCCAAAAACATTCAGTACTTC. Its translation is CASSLRTAKNIQYF.

The rearrangement links TRBV5-1 to TRBJ2-3; D not certain. Germline V CDR1 and CDR2: SGHRS, YFSETQ. V was pared by 3 bases and J by 2 bases, with 10 bases between. The CDR3 totals 14 residues. The CDR3 protein is CASSWDHNTDTQYF. The CDR3 DNA follows: TGCGCCAGCAGCTGGGATCATAACACAGATACGCAGTATTTT.

J is TRBJ2-7 and V is TRBV9; D is uncertain. The CDR3 totals 14 residues. V was cut by 3 bases and J by 0 bases, with 10 bases left in between. CDR1 is SGDLS and CDR2 is YYNGEE in the germline V gene. The CDR3 loop reads CASSATASSYEQYF. As DNA, the CDR3 is TGTGCCAGCAGCGCCACAGCAAGCTCCTACGAGCAGTACTTC.

The table lists this clonotype with many counts. The chain joins TRBV27 to TRBJ2-2, with D perhaps TRBD1 (6 bases). The germline V gene has CDR1 MNHEY and CDR2 SMNVEV (reference sequence). Deletions cut 6 bases from V and 4 bases from J, with 12 bases between. The CDR3 has 14 amino acids. CDR3 residues: CASSSNRATGELFF. For the CDR3, the DNA is TGTGCCAGCAGCTCGAACAGGGCCACCGGGGAGCTGTTTTTT.

This clonotype turned up a few times. The gene calls are TRBV20-1 and TRBJ2-1; D could derive from TRBD1 or TRBD2 (6 bases each). The V end lost 6 bases, the J end lost 4 bases, and 28 bases lay between the germline ends. This CDR3 has 18 amino acids. Germline CDR1 DFQATT, CDR2 SNEGSKA (reference sequence). The CDR3 here is CSAQKKPTWGAGYNEQFF. CDR3 coding DNA: TGCAGTGCGCAGAAAAAACCAACGTGGGGGGCCGGGTACAATGAGCAGTTCTTC.

This chain joins TRBV29-1 and TRBJ2-7, with TRBD1 matching 7 bases. The CDR3 sequence is 15 residues long. Trimming removed 4 bases from V and 1 base from J; junction bases left unmatched: 10. The germline gives CDR1 SQVTM, CDR2 ANQGSEA. CDR3 loop: CSVAGGESLSYEQYF. CDR3 nucleotides: TGCAGCGTTGCAGGGGGTGAGAGCCTTTCCTACGAGCAGTACTTC.

This clonotype appeared a few times. The chain couples TRBV4-1 to TRBJ2-5; 9 bases agree with TRBD2. Germline V gene lookup returns CDR1 MGHRA and CDR2 YSYEKL. J gave up 0 bases and V 8 bases, and 4 bases lay outside the gene matches. This CDR3 is built from 14 residues. In DNA form, the CDR3 reads TGCGCCAGCTCGACTAGCGGAGACCAAGAGACCCAGTACTTC. Its translation: CASSTSGDQETQYF.

The chain is built from TRBV12-3 or TRBV12-4 and TRBJ2-7; D perhaps matches TRBD1 (5 bases). The CDR3 has 14 residues. V was shortened by 5 bases and J by 3 bases, with 14 bases between the two germline ends. CDR3 bases: TGTGCCAGCAGTCTTACCAGGGCAAACTACGAGCAGTACTTC. Translated, it gives CASSLTRANYEQYF.

This sequence joins TRBV20-1 and TRBJ2-1; unclear D gene. Germline V lookup: CDR1 DFQATT, CDR2 SNEGSKA (reference sequence). The CDR3 sequence is 13 residues long. Trimming removed 5 bases from V and 6 bases from J, with 14 bases in between. CDR3 DNA sequence: TGCAGTGCTTGGCCTCCCGACTCCAATGAGCAGTTCTTC. It translates to CSAWPPDSNEQFF.

J is TRBJ2-7 and V is TRBV20-1; D remains unclear. Germline V gives CDR1 DFQATT, CDR2 SNEGSKA (reference sequence). The CDR3 extends over 14 amino acids. Trimming shortened V by 1 base and J by 0 bases, and 10 bases separated the two germline ends. The DNA for the CDR3 is TGCAGTGCTAGAGTTTGGGGTATCTCCTACGAGCAGTACTTC. Its translation is CSARVWGISYEQYF.

The chain employs TRBV11-1 and TRBJ2-5; perhaps D is TRBD1 or TRBD2 (5 bases each). Looked up from germline, CDR1 is SGHAT and CDR2 is FQDESV (reference sequence). V lost 0 bases, J lost 2 bases, and 22 bases lay in between. The CDR3 contains 19 residues. Written as DNA, the CDR3 is TGTGCCAGCAGCTTAGCTCCGGTCTTCAGAGAGGGACGACAAGAGACCCAGTACTTC. Residues: CASSLAPVFREGRQETQYF.

The chain carries TRBV4-1 and TRBJ1-2; D is unresolved. Per the germline V gene, CDR1 is MGHRA and CDR2 is YSYEKL. Trimming pared 4 bases from V and 1 base from J, leaving 13 bases between. CDR3 length equals 15 residues. CDR3 sequence reads: CASSPRFRRNYGYTF. For the CDR3, the DNA is TGCGCCAGCAGCCCCCGTTTCCGGCGTAACTATGGCTACACCTTC.

In this sample, this clonotype turned up once. The chain uses TRBV4-1 and TRBJ1-1; D is unresolved. The CDR3 extends over 14 amino acids. CDR1 and CDR2 from the germline V gene are MGHRA and YSYEKL. Trimming took 3 bases from V and 1 from J, leaving 9 bases between them. The CDR3, as DNA: TGCGCCAGCAGCCATGCCAGAGGGAACACTGAAGCTTTCTTT. It yields the protein CASSHARGNTEAFF.

V and J are TRBV18 and TRBJ2-3; no clear D gene. Germline assignment: CDR1 KGHSH and CDR2 LQKENI. This CDR3 comprises 14 residues. V gave up 3 bases and J gave up 7 bases, with 14 bases separating them. The CDR3 coding sequence is TGTGCCAGCTCACCGTCTAGGAACCTTAATACGCAGTATTTT. This codes for CASSPSRNLNTQYF.

The chain couples TRBV5-1 to TRBJ2-1, with 9 bases identical to TRBD2. The V gene's germline CDR1 is SGHRS and CDR2 YFSETQ. CDR3 length: 15 residues. The V segment lost 4 bases and the J segment 7 bases; nucleotides outside the gene matches: 9. The CDR3 region is CASSENRLAVNEQFF. CDR3 bases: TGCGCCAGCAGCGAAAACCGACTAGCGGTAAATGAGCAGTTCTTC.

In this sample, this clonotype turned up a few times. The genes are TRBV9 and TRBJ1-2, with 10 bases identical to TRBD1. J was trimmed by 3 bases and V by 4 bases; bases with no gene match: 12. The germline V gene encodes CDR1 SGDLS and CDR2 YYNGEE. The CDR3 sequence is 17 residues long. CDR3 region: CASSPRTGGPVYYGYTF. Written as DNA, the CDR3 is TGTGCCAGCAGCCCCCGGACAGGGGGTCCCGTCTACTATGGCTACACCTTC.

In this sample, this clonotype turned up a few times. The J gene is TRBJ2-7, the V gene TRBV12-3 or TRBV12-4; D call uncertain. The CDR3 is 11 residues long. V was pared by 4 bases and J by 6 bases, with 7 bases between. CDR3 protein: CASSSPLEQYF. As DNA, the CDR3 is TGTGCCAGCAGTTCCCCTCTCGAGCAGTACTTC.

There are a few counts of this clonotype. The V call is TRBV12-3 or TRBV12-4, the J call TRBJ2-7; 11 positions match TRBD2. This CDR3 is 17 amino acids long. The junction had 13 bases not matched to a gene; V was cut back by 7 bases and J by 2 bases. The CDR3 is CASTTLGLADYTYEQYF. The CDR3 DNA reads as TGTGCCAGCACTACTTTGGGACTAGCGGATTATACCTACGAGCAGTACTTC.

There are a few counts of this clonotype. V gene TRBV10-3 combines with J gene TRBJ2-1, with TRBD1 matching 11 bases. V shed 2 bases, J shed 8 bases, and the junction held 5 bases outside the gene matches. The CDR3 spans 15 residues. Per germline, CDR1 ENHRY and CDR2 SYGVKD. The CDR3 sequence is CAISEPGQGDDEQFF. CDR3 nucleotide sequence: TGTGCCATCAGTGAGCCGGGACAGGGGGATGATGAGCAGTTCTTC.

This clonotype was found a few times. The chain couples TRBV10-3 to TRBJ2-7; D perhaps matches TRBD2 (7 bases). This CDR3 has 14 residues. V dropped 4 bases and J dropped 1 base, with 11 bases sitting between them. Germline lookup yields CDR1 ENHRY and CDR2 SYGVKD. The DNA for the CDR3 is TGTGCCATCAGTGGGGGGGGCCGGTCCTACGAGCAGTACTTC. Protein sequence: CAISGGGRSYEQYF.

This clonotype showed up just a few times. This sequence joins TRBV7-9 and TRBJ2-1, with a possible D match to TRBD1 (5 bases). In germline, CDR1 is SEHNR, CDR2 FQNEAQ (reference sequence). The CDR3 has 14 residues. The V end was cut by 3 bases, the J end by 4 bases, with 10 bases between. CDR3 nucleotide sequence: TGTGCCAGCAGCTTGGACACTCCGTACAATGAGCAGTTCTTC. Residues: CASSLDTPYNEQFF.

This chain joins TRBV5-5 and TRBJ2-3; 7 bases align to TRBD1. This CDR3 is 17 amino acids long. J lost 3 bases, V lost 3 bases, and 13 bases had no gene match. Germline lookup yields CDR1 SGHKS and CDR2 YYEKEE (reference sequence). CDR3 in DNA: TGTGCCAGCAGCTGGCGGGTGAGGGGGCCGGGGACAGATACGCAGTATTTT. This translates into CASSWRVRGPGTDTQYF.